These 8 T cell receptor beta chains were all obtained from the same sample, sequenced in a study of shared clonotypes between healthy human individuals. The method was immunoSEQ multiplex PCR; TCRdb's version includes in-frame clones alone and lacks a portion of them. The sample shows about 770,000 clones, 55% to 80% of them seen only once. Material for sequencing was memory CD4+ T cells sorted from blood. Subset of the sample: CD45RA-negative fraction. The receptors shown here come from a woman in her twenties or thirties in good health.

The rearrangement links TRBV10-2 to TRBJ1-5, with D uncertain. The V gene lost 5 bases and the J gene lost 0 bases, with 11 bases spanning the gap. Germline V gene lookup returns CDR1 WSHSY and CDR2 SAAADI. This CDR3 spans 15 amino acids. The CDR3 sequence: CASSLTADSNQPQHF. The CDR3 region has the DNA TGCGCCAGCAGTTTAACAGCGGATAGCAATCAGCCCCAGCATTTT.

This clone was picked up one time. The gene calls are TRBV29-1 and TRBJ2-1, with 8 bases identical to TRBD2. The germline V gene has CDR1 SQVTM and CDR2 ANQGSEA. This CDR3 has 13 residues. Trimming removed 1 base from V and 6 bases from J; junction bases left unmatched: 2. CDR3 sequence: CSVEGLATNEQFF. CDR3 coding DNA: TGCAGCGTTGAAGGACTAGCGACCAATGAGCAGTTCTTC.

This chain's CDR3 is CASSLVGVNQPQHF. The DNA for the CDR3 is TGTGCCAGCAGCCTGGTGGGGGTCAATCAGCCCCAGCATTTT. The chain has TRBV6-5 and TRBJ1-5; weak D call: TRBD1 (5 bases). This CDR3 is 14 amino acids long. V lost 6 bases to trimming and J lost 3 bases, with 12 bases between them. CDR1 MNHEY and CDR2 SVGAGI come from the germline V gene.

The gene calls are TRBV27 and TRBJ1-6; D unresolved. The CDR3 is made up of 14 amino acids. Germline CDR1 MNHEY, CDR2 SMNVEV (reference sequence). The germline V and J ends were trimmed by 5 bases and 10 bases, with 15 bases remaining between them. The CDR3 coding sequence is TGTGCCAGCAGTCTCAGGACTTTTAACTCACCCCTCCACTTT. It is translated as CASSLRTFNSPLHF.

The chain couples TRBV27 to TRBJ2-5; 11 nucleotides match TRBD1. The closer fit of TRBJ2-7 to the DNA end suggests the J call may be wrong. Germline V gives CDR1 MNHEY, CDR2 SMNVEV (reference sequence). The CDR3 consists of 14 residues. The CDR3 region is CASSVDRGPYEQYF. DNA of the CDR3: TGTGCCAGCAGTGTGGACAGGGGGCCCTACGAGCAGTACTTC.

The chain combines TRBV28 with TRBJ1-5; the match to TRBD1 covers 7 bases. V trimming: 4 bases; J trimming: 4 bases; junction bases outside the gene matches: 1. CDR1 is MDHEN, CDR2 SYDVKM, per germline. The CDR3 has 13 amino acids. As DNA, the CDR3 is TGTGCCAGCAGTTACAGGGGTAATCAGCCCCAGCATTTT. The encoded protein is CASSYRGNQPQHF.

This clone was detected only once. The chain has TRBV5-1 and TRBJ2-2; no definite D call. The CDR3 spans 16 residues. The germline V gene has CDR1 SGHRS and CDR2 YFSETQ. With 1 base removed from V and 0 bases from J, the gap between germline ends came to 10 bases. The CDR3 DNA reads as TGCGCCAGCAGCTTGTTTGACCCCGCGAACACCGGGGAGCTGTTTTTT. Protein: CASSLFDPANTGELFF. The whole variable domain, remainder taken from reference TRBV5-1 and TRBJ2-2, is KAGVTQTPRYLIKTRGQQVTLSCSPISGHRSVSWYQQTPGQGLQFLFEYFSETQRNKGNFPGRFSGRQFSNSRSEMNVSTLELGDSALYLCASSLFDPANTGELFFGEGSRLTVL.

The CDR3 DNA reads TGTGCCAGCAGTCAGAATCCCCGGACCTACAATGAGCAGTTCTTC. This encodes CASSQNPRTYNEQFF. The chain employs TRBV6-5 and TRBJ2-1; D gene uncertain. Trimming removed 5 bases at V and 2 bases at J, with 13 bases between. Germline CDR1 is MNHEY and CDR2 is SVGAGI. CDR3 length: 15 residues.